Below are 17 T cell receptor beta chains sequenced from a single sample in a study of control samples from healthy donors and cancer patients. Only in-frame clones appear in the TCRdb table, and some are missing; sequencing was by immunoSEQ multiplex PCR. This table holds over 150,000 clones, 95% to 96% found once. Sequencing used blood. The source of these receptors is a woman younger than 45 in good health.

The J gene is TRBJ2-1, the V gene TRBV10-3, with 13 bases lining up with TRBD2. Germline V lookup: CDR1 ENHRY, CDR2 SYGVKD. The ends lost 8 bases at V and 2 bases at J; junction bases unmatched: 6. There are 16 residues in the CDR3. CDR3 protein: CAIGLAGVWTYNEQFF. The DNA of the CDR3 is TGTGCCATCGGACTAGCGGGAGTCTGGACCTACAATGAGCAGTTCTTC.

The rearrangement links TRBV6-5 to TRBJ1-6; D is unresolved. This CDR3 region has 13 residues. V was trimmed by 6 bases and J by 8 bases, leaving 11 bases between them. The germline CDR1 and CDR2 sequences are MNHEY and SVGAGI. The CDR3 is CASRTSRHSPLHF. The CDR3, as DNA: TGTGCCAGCAGGACCTCCCGGCATTCACCCCTCCACTTT.

The chain is built from TRBV14 and TRBJ1-2; D not resolved. Per the germline V gene, CDR1 is SGHDN and CDR2 is FVKESK. The V end was cut by 0 bases, the J end by 3 bases, with 5 bases between. CDR3 size: 13 residues. The CDR3 region is CASSQDVYYGYTF. CDR3 nucleotides: TGTGCCAGCAGCCAAGATGTATACTATGGCTACACCTTC.

This chain uses TRBV15 with TRBJ2-7; perhaps TRBD2 as D (6 bases). V gave up 4 bases and J gave up 4 bases, with 14 bases separating them. Germline assignment: CDR1 LNHNV and CDR2 YYDKDF (reference sequence). The CDR3 covers 14 residues. CDR3 sequence: CATSNRLEKYEQYF. DNA of the CDR3: TGTGCCACCAGCAACAGACTAGAGAAGTACGAGCAGTACTTC.

In nucleotides, the CDR3 is TGTGCCAGCAGTCAGACATCTCTCACCGGGGAGCTGTTTTTT. It is translated as CASSQTSLTGELFF. The J gene is TRBJ2-2, the V gene TRBV28, with unresolved D. Per the germline V gene, CDR1 is MDHEN and CDR2 is SYDVKM. The V end was cut by 5 bases, the J end by 4 bases, with 11 bases between. The CDR3 length is 14 residues.

The chain joins TRBV5-1 to TRBJ2-2, with 8 bases matching TRBD2. The V and J ends lost 5 bases and 3 bases, in that order; junction bases with no gene match: 6. The CDR3 totals 15 residues. In germline, CDR1 is SGHRS, CDR2 YFSETQ. The CDR3 nucleotides read TGCGCCAGCAGTTTCGGGGGGGCGGACACCGGGGAGCTGTTTTTT. Translated, it gives CASSFGGADTGELFF.

V usage is TRBV30 and J usage is TRBJ2-1; tentatively, D is TRBD2 (5 bases). Germline V gene lookup returns CDR1 GTSNPN and CDR2 SVGIG (reference sequence). The CDR3 is 12 residues long. The V end lost 3 bases, the J end lost 9 bases, and 12 bases lay between the germline ends. The CDR3, as DNA: TGTGCCTGGAGCCGTTCGGGGTCTGAGCAGTTCTTC. Its translation: CAWSRSGSEQFF.

The chain's CDR3 is CASSQDTVKGLYGYTF. CDR3 DNA sequence: TGTGCCAGCAGCCAAGATACAGTCAAGGGCCTCTATGGCTACACCTTC. The chain has TRBV14 and TRBJ1-2, with no clear D. The germline V and J ends were trimmed by 0 bases and 4 bases, with 15 bases remaining between them. This CDR3 has 16 amino acids. Germline V CDR1 and CDR2: SGHDN, FVKESK.

J is TRBJ1-2 and V is TRBV30; weak D call: TRBD1 (6 bases). From germline, CDR1 is GTSNPN and CDR2 SVGIG (reference sequence). V was shortened by 2 bases and J by 6 bases, with 10 bases between the two germline ends. The CDR3 is 12 amino acids. DNA for the CDR3: TGTGCCTGGAGTCACAGGGTAGATGGCTACACCTTC. Translating it yields CAWSHRVDGYTF.

This clone was seen only once. The rearrangement joins TRBV9 to TRBJ2-2; tentatively, D is TRBD2 (6 bases). The CDR3 loop spans 14 amino acids. From germline, CDR1 is SGDLS and CDR2 YYNGEE. V dropped 6 bases and J dropped 6 bases, with 15 bases sitting between them. CDR3 loop: CASTEREVAGELFF. CDR3 DNA sequence: TGTGCCAGCACCGAAAGGGAGGTAGCCGGGGAGCTGTTTTTT.

This sequence joins TRBV18 and TRBJ2-1; D is unresolved. Trimming shortened V by 3 bases and J by 1 base, and 10 bases separated the two germline ends. The CDR3 is 15 amino acids. The germline V gene has CDR1 KGHSH and CDR2 LQKENI. CDR3 in DNA: TGTGCCAGCTCACCGTATTCCCGTTCCTACAATGAGCAGTTCTTC. Protein product: CASSPYSRSYNEQFF.

This clone occurred once. V usage is TRBV3-1 (or the pseudogene TRBV3-2) and J usage is TRBJ1-4; 7 nucleotides align to TRBD1. The germline V gene encodes CDR1 LGHDT and CDR2 YNNKEL (reference sequence). This CDR3 comprises 14 residues. V shed 3 bases and J 7 bases; nucleotides not matched to a gene: 5. Here the CDR3 reads CASSQEGALEKLFF. In DNA, the CDR3 is TGTGCCAGCAGCCAGGAGGGGGCGCTTGAAAAACTGTTTTTT.

The sample holds one count of this clone. This sequence joins TRBV6-1 and TRBJ2-5; the D is unclear. The V gene's germline CDR1 is MNHNS and CDR2 SASEGT. Trimming pared 0 bases from V and 7 bases from J, leaving 6 bases between. The CDR3 has 12 residues. CDR3 nucleotide sequence: TGTGCCAGCAGTGAAGCGTTGGGGACCCAGTACTTC. It yields the protein CASSEALGTQYF.

The chain carries TRBV4-1 and TRBJ2-7; 7 nucleotides agree with TRBD1. The germline V gene has CDR1 MGHRA and CDR2 YSYEKL. The CDR3 extends over 13 amino acids. Trimming took 1 base from V and 6 from J; bases not matched to a gene: 3. The CDR3 here is CASSQATGFEQYF. The CDR3 DNA reads TGCGCCAGCAGCCAAGCGACAGGGTTCGAGCAGTACTTC.

This sequence joins TRBV9 and TRBJ1-4; the D gene is possibly TRBD1 (5 bases). The CDR3 is made up of 15 amino acids. V was clipped by 5 bases and J by 5 bases, with 16 bases between them. Per the germline V gene, CDR1 is SGDLS and CDR2 is YYNGEE. CDR3 nucleotides: TGTGCCAGCAGTTACCGGGACCGGACAAATGAAAAACTGTTTTTT. It is translated as CASSYRDRTNEKLFF. The complete variable domain, with remaining parts taken from reference TRBV9 and TRBJ1-4, reads DSGVTQTPKHLITATGQRVTLRCSPRSGDLSVYWYQQSLDQGLQFLIQYYNGEERAKGNILERFSAQQFPDLHSELNLSSLELGDSALYFCASSYRDRTNEKLFFGSGTQLSVL.

The CDR3 is CASSPAGRATGELFF. The CDR3 nucleotides read TGTGCCAGCAGCCCCGCTGGCAGAGCCACCGGGGAGCTGTTTTTT. V gene TRBV9 combines with J gene TRBJ2-2; no clear D. This CDR3 contains 15 residues. Trimming removed 4 bases from V and 4 bases from J, with 14 bases in between. Germline V CDR1 and CDR2: SGDLS, YYNGEE.

The chain joins TRBV7-9 to TRBJ2-5; D gene unclear. V was cut by 8 bases and J by 0 bases, with 10 bases left in between. There are 13 residues in the CDR3. Germline V lookup: CDR1 SEHNR, CDR2 FQNEAQ (reference sequence). CDR3 DNA sequence: TGTGCCAGCTACGGACGGAACCAAGAGACCCAGTACTTC. Translation gives CASYGRNQETQYF.